A selection of T cell receptor beta chains follows, all from one sample in a study of graft-versus-host responses after intestinal transplantation. These receptors have no known antigen. Assay used: immunoSEQ multiplex PCR; TCRdb lists only in-frame clones, some missing. Of approximately 110,000 clones listed, approximately 90% are singletons. The sample consisted of unstimulated CD4+ T cells sorted from spleen or lymph node cells, taken before transplant. Every receptor here comes from a human donor who was the organ donor for an intestinal transplant. The CDR3 runs from the conserved cysteine through the conserved F or W. The D gene is left open where the match is weak. Clone size is stated in some rows and not others, as once, few, many or a class when expanded.

>TRBV18|TRBJ1-5|.|.
TGTGCCAGCACCCTCGACAGTAGCAATCAGCCCCAGCATTTT
CASTLDSSNQPQHF
>TRBV6-9|TRBJ2-5|few|TRBD1
TGTGCCAGCAGCCGGACAGGGAACCAAGAGACCCAGTACTTC
CASSRTGNQETQYF
>TRBV7-9|TRBJ2-3|.|.
TGTGCCAGCAGATCCAGGGAGTACGTTACAGATACGCAGTATTTT
CASRSREYVTDTQYF
>TRBV7-2|TRBJ1-4|.|.
TGTGCCAGCAGCTTTTCTACAGGGAAATGGGAAAAACTGTTTTTT
CASSFSTGKWEKLFF
>TRBV6-5|TRBJ2-2|.|.
TGTGCCAGCAGTTTGACAGCCTCCACCGGGGAGCTGTTTTTT
CASSLTASTGELFF
>TRBV27|TRBJ1-1|.|TRBD1
TGTGCCAGCAGCCTACAGGGGGGGGCAACTGAAGCTTTCTTT
CASSLQGGATEAFF
>TRBV7-9|TRBJ2-3|.|.
TGTGCCAGCAGACCGAGACGGGAGTCGAGCACAGATACGCAGTATTTT
CASRPRRESSTDTQYF
>TRBV5-1|TRBJ2-2|.|TRBD2
TGCGCCAGCAGCCTTACTAGCGGGGTAAACACCGGGGAGCTGTTTTTT
CASSLTSGVNTGELFF
>TRBV4-3|TRBJ2-2|.|.
TGCGCCAGCAGCCCAGACAGCACCGGGGAGCTGTTTTTT
CASSPDSTGELFF
>TRBV27|TRBJ2-1|once|TRBD1
TGTGCCAGCAGTTCCTTGGGGACAGGGGTCAATGAGCAGTTCTTC
CASSSLGTGVNEQFF
>TRBV7-2|TRBJ2-7|.|.
TGTGCCAGCAGCTTATGGAACGAGCAGTACTTC
CASSLWNEQYF
>TRBV10-3|TRBJ2-3|.|.
TGTGCCATCAGTGACCAACTAGCCTCCACAGATACGCAGTATTTT
CAISDQLASTDTQYF
>TRBV11-2|TRBJ2-3|once|.
TGTGCCAGCAGCTCTATTATAAGGAGCACAGATACGCAGTATTTT
CASSSIIRSTDTQYF
>TRBV10-2|TRBJ1-2|.|.
TGCGCCAGCAGTGACTACGTCCAGGGGTCTAACTATGGCTACACCTTC
CASSDYVQGSNYGYTF
>TRBV2|TRBJ2-2|.|.
TGTGCCAGCAGTGAAGGGGCCGGGGAGCTGTTTTTT
CASSEGAGELFF
>TRBV7-2|TRBJ2-7|.|TRBD2
TGTGCCAGCAGCTTGGGACTAGCGGGTTCCTACGAGCAGTACTTC
CASSLGLAGSYEQYF
>TRBV2|TRBJ2-7|.|TRBD2
TGTGCCAGCAATTTGAGGGGAGGGACCTACGAGCAGTACTTC
CASNLRGGTYEQYF
>TRBV7-2|TRBJ2-7|.|.
TGTGCCAGCAGCTTAAGGGGGGGTGGTGAGAATTACTTC
CASSLRGGGENYF
>TRBV28|TRBJ1-5|few|.
TGTGCCAGCAGTCTTGGTGCTCCTCGGGGCCAGCATTTT
CASSLGAPRGQHF
>TRBV7-2|TRBJ1-2|once|TRBD1
TGTGCCAGCAGCTTCGACAGGGGAGGGGGCTACACCTTC
CASSFDRGGGYTF
>TRBV2|TRBJ2-7|.|.
TGTGCCAGCAGTGAACGACGCAGTCTTTCGTACGAGCAGTACTTC
CASSERRSLSYEQYF
>TRBV2|TRBJ2-5|.|.
TGTGCCAGCAGTGAAAGTCGAGGGAGAGTGACCCAGTACTTC
CASSESRGRVTQYF
>TRBV21-1|TRBJ1-4|.|.
TGTGCCAGCAGCAAAGGTGGGGATAATGAAAAACTGTTTTTT
CASSKGGDNEKLFF
>TRBV27|TRBJ1-1|.|.
TGTGCCAGCAGTTTATACGGACAGACGAACACTGAAGCTTTCTTT
CASSLYGQTNTEAFF
>TRBV5-6|TRBJ2-5|.|.
TGTGCCAGCAGCTTGTTGGCGCAGGTGGAGACCCAGTACTTC
CASSLLAQVETQYF
>TRBV6-1|TRBJ1-5|.|.
TGTGCCAGCAGTGAAACCGGAGGGCGGTCCCAGCATTTT
CASSETGGRSQHF